The 24 T cell receptor beta chains listed next were all sequenced from one sample in a study of control samples from healthy donors and cancer patients. The data were produced by immunoSEQ multiplex PCR, yet TCRdb's version contains in-frame clones alone and is incomplete. The sample consists of about 180,000 clones, around nine tenths of them appearing once. The sequencing input was blood. Receptor source: a man aged 25 to 40 in good health.

The chain combines TRBV9 with TRBJ1-1; 7 bases line up with TRBD1. The germline CDR1 and CDR2 sequences are SGDLS and YYNGEE. Losses at the gene ends were 3 bases for V and 7 bases for J; bases not matched to a gene: 12. CDR3 length equals 15 residues. The CDR3 coding sequence is TGTGCCAGCAGCGCGCAAGAGGGGGCGCCGAATGAAGCTTTCTTT. Encoded protein: CASSAQEGAPNEAFF.

By its share, this clone is medium-sized. V gene TRBV6-4 combines with J gene TRBJ2-1; the match to TRBD2 covers 9 bases. V was pared by 3 bases and J by 7 bases, with 4 bases of the junction left unmatched. CDR3 size: 14 residues. Germline V gives CDR1 MRHNA, CDR2 SNTAGT. As DNA, the CDR3 is TGTGCCAGCAGTGAGGCGGGAGGGTTAAATGAGCAGTTCTTC. Translation: CASSEAGGLNEQFF.

As for this clone: At the DNA level, this CDR3 is encoded by other sequences in the same sample as well. The genes are TRBV19 and TRBJ1-1; TRBD1 aligns across 8 bases. After removal of 5 bases from V and 2 bases from J, the junction contained 4 bases not matched to a gene. This CDR3 has 14 residues. Germline CDR1 and CDR2: LNHDA and SQIVND (reference sequence). CDR3 amino acids: CASSPSGGNTEAFF. In DNA form, the CDR3 reads TGTGCCAGTAGTCCCTCAGGGGGCAACACTGAAGCTTTCTTT.

This clone appeared once. The chain uses TRBV7-9 and TRBJ2-5; TRBD1 aligns across 8 bases. This CDR3 spans 16 amino acids. Losses at the gene ends were 1 base for V and 4 bases for J; bases not matched to a gene: 8. The V gene's germline CDR1 is SEHNR and CDR2 FQNEAQ (reference sequence). CDR3 sequence reads: CASSLGGQGARETQYF. The CDR3 DNA reads as TGTGCCAGCAGCTTAGGGGGCCAGGGGGCTCGAGAGACCCAGTACTTC.

The J gene is TRBJ1-2, the V gene TRBV2, with D hard to call. V was shortened by 3 bases and J by 8 bases, with 19 bases between the two germline ends. The germline CDR1 and CDR2 sequences are SNHLY and FYNNEI. The CDR3 runs to 15 residues. Here the CDR3 reads CASSDFSGGDNGYTF. DNA for the CDR3: TGTGCCAGCAGTGATTTTAGCGGCGGGGATAACGGCTACACCTTC.

The J gene is TRBJ2-3, the V gene TRBV11-2, with 10 bases matching TRBD2. After removal of 1 base from V and 4 bases from J, the junction contained 8 bases not matched to a gene. Germline assignment: CDR1 SGHAT and CDR2 FQNNGV. The CDR3 is 17 amino acids. In nucleotides, the CDR3 is TGTGCCAGCAGCTTAGTTGGCGGGACTAGCGTACCAGATACGCAGTATTTT. This gives the protein CASSLVGGTSVPDTQYF.

The chain employs TRBV27 and TRBJ1-1; no firm D call. The CDR3 has 15 residues. Trimming removed 0 bases from V and 0 bases from J, with 8 bases in between. CDR1 MNHEY and CDR2 SMNVEV come from the germline V gene (reference sequence). In DNA form, the CDR3 reads TGTGCCAGCAGTTTATCCCCGGGCTTGAACACTGAAGCTTTCTTT. Translating it yields CASSLSPGLNTEAFF.

In this sample, this clone turned up once. The rearrangement joins TRBV6-6 to TRBJ2-7, with a tentative D call TRBD2 (6 bases). The V end was cut by 2 bases, the J end by 0 bases, with 14 bases between. The CDR3 loop spans 16 amino acids. Germline V gene lookup returns CDR1 MNHNY and CDR2 SVGAGI (reference sequence). Here the CDR3 DNA reads TGTGCCAGCAGTTACATTCGGGACTTTCGCTCCTACGAGCAGTACTTC. Its translation: CASSYIRDFRSYEQYF.

V is TRBV28 and J is TRBJ2-1, with unresolved D. Germline lookup yields CDR1 MDHEN and CDR2 SYDVKM. Deletions cut 2 bases from V and 13 bases from J, with 15 bases between. This CDR3 comprises 13 residues. CDR3 nucleotide sequence: TGTGCCAGCAGTTTAGGTGGTCCTCTGGGCCAGTTCTTC. Its translation is CASSLGGPLGQFF.

V gene TRBV12-3 or TRBV12-4 combines with J gene TRBJ1-1; a possible D gene is TRBD1 (5 bases). The CDR3 runs to 13 residues. V was shortened by 6 bases and J by 3 bases, with 11 bases between the two germline ends. DNA of the CDR3: TGTGCCAGCAGGGGGGAGACCTACACTGAAGCTTTCTTT. Translated, it gives CASRGETYTEAFF.

The chain is built from TRBV19 and TRBJ2-5; TRBD1 matches 7 bases. This CDR3 comprises 14 residues. Per the germline V gene, CDR1 is LNHDA and CDR2 is SQIVND (reference sequence). The trim removed 7 bases at V and 1 base at J, leaving 6 bases unmatched. The CDR3 reads CASTQGQSQETQYF. CDR3 coding DNA: TGTGCCAGTACCCAGGGACAGTCCCAAGAGACCCAGTACTTC.

The rearrangement joins TRBV19 to TRBJ1-6; D not resolved. Germline V gene data show CDR1 as LNHDA and CDR2 as SQIVND (reference sequence). This CDR3 contains 15 residues. The V end lost 3 bases, the J end lost 7 bases, and 13 bases lay between the germline ends. As DNA, the CDR3 is TGTGCCAGTAGTATTTCCCAGCTTCCGAATTCACCCCTCCACTTT. Amino acids: CASSISQLPNSPLHF.

The rearrangement joins TRBV6-1 to TRBJ1-2; no firm D call. The CDR3 consists of 14 residues. Trimming removed 3 bases from V and 5 bases from J, with 13 bases in between. From germline, CDR1 is MNHNS and CDR2 SASEGT. This chain's CDR3 is CASSDEGLRYGYTF. CDR3 nucleotides: TGTGCCAGCAGTGATGAAGGTTTAAGGTATGGCTACACCTTC.

This chain uses TRBV3-1 (or the pseudogene TRBV3-2) with TRBJ2-3; no firm D call. The CDR3 totals 14 residues. Trimming removed 0 bases at V and 3 bases at J, with 7 bases between. Germline CDR1 is LGHDT and CDR2 is YNNKEL (reference sequence). This chain's CDR3 is CASSQDIRTDTQYF. Here the CDR3 DNA reads TGTGCCAGCAGCCAAGACATTAGGACAGATACGCAGTATTTT.

The chain carries TRBV5-1 and TRBJ1-3; D may be TRBD1 (6 bases). Per germline, CDR1 SGHRS and CDR2 YFSETQ. The V end lost 2 bases, the J end lost 0 bases, and 9 bases lay between the germline ends. The CDR3 runs to 15 residues. The CDR3 sequence is CASSLRGSSGNTIYF. CDR3 DNA sequence: TGCGCCAGCAGCTTAAGGGGGAGCTCTGGAAACACCATATATTTT. Full variable domain (outside the CDR3, taken from reference TRBV5-1 and TRBJ1-3): KAGVTQTPRYLIKTRGQQVTLSCSPISGHRSVSWYQQTPGQGLQFLFEYFSETQRNKGNFPGRFSGRQFSNSRSEMNVSTLELGDSALYLCASSLRGSSGNTIYFGEGSWLTVV.

The V and J genes are TRBV5-4 and TRBJ2-1; 8 nucleotides line up with TRBD1. Germline-derived CDR1 and CDR2 are SGHNT and YYREEE (reference sequence). Losses at the gene ends were 3 bases for V and 8 bases for J; bases not matched to a gene: 7. There are 14 residues in the CDR3. CDR3 sequence: CASSSQGAPDEQFF. The DNA for the CDR3 is TGTGCCAGCAGCTCCCAGGGGGCACCGGATGAGCAGTTCTTC. Using reference TRBV5-4 and TRBJ2-1 for the parts outside the CDR3, the full variable domain is ETGVTQSPTHLIKTRGQQVTLRCSSQSGHNTVSWYQQALGQGPQFIFQYYREEENGRGNFPPRFSGLQFPNYSSELNVNALELDDSALYLCASSSQGAPDEQFFGPGTRLTVL.

The J gene is TRBJ2-7, the V gene TRBV11-1; no definite D call. The CDR3 sequence is 15 residues long. Trimming took 4 bases from V and 5 from J, leaving 18 bases between them. Germline V gene sequence: CDR1 SGHAT, CDR2 FQDESV (reference sequence). The CDR3: CASSSPKGKVDEQYF. The CDR3 region has the DNA TGTGCCAGCAGCTCCCCGAAGGGTAAGGTGGACGAGCAGTACTTC.

The V call is TRBV2, the J call TRBJ1-4; D gene ambiguous. The CDR3 length is 14 residues. The V and J ends lost 3 bases and 7 bases respectively, with 12 bases between them. Germline loops: CDR1 SNHLY, CDR2 FYNNEI. The CDR3 coding sequence is TGTGCCAGCAGTGAGCTACGGGTTGGTGAAAAACTGTTTTTT. This sequence encodes CASSELRVGEKLFF.

This clone was picked up one time. The CDR3 DNA follows: TGTGCCAGCAGCCCGCTAGCGGGGACCGAGCAGTACTTC. This codes for CASSPLAGTEQYF. The rearrangement joins TRBV7-9 to TRBJ2-7; 9 bases align to TRBD2. Germline lookup yields CDR1 SEHNR and CDR2 FQNEAQ (reference sequence). The V segment lost 5 bases and the J segment 6 bases; nucleotides outside the gene matches: 5. CDR3 size: 13 residues.

The chain recombines TRBV7-7 with TRBJ2-1, with D possibly being TRBD2 (7 bases). CDR3 length equals 15 residues. Trimming cost V 1 base and J 8 bases, with 15 bases left between them. Germline CDR1 reads SSHAT; CDR2 reads FNYEAQ (reference sequence). The CDR3 DNA is TGTGCCAGCAGCTTAGGCGGGGGCCCCTGGGATGAGCAGTTCTTC. As protein: CASSLGGGPWDEQFF. The full variable domain, rest sourced from reference TRBV7-7 and TRBJ2-1, is GAGVSQSPRYKVTKRGQDVTLRCDPISSHATLYWYQQALGQGPEFLTYFNYEAQPDKSGLPSDRFSAERPEGSISTLTIQRTEQRDSAMYRCASSLGGGPWDEQFFGPGTRLTVL.

CDR3 sequence reads: CASSLAGAEHGELFF. As DNA, the CDR3 is TGTGCCAGCAGTTTAGCGGGGGCCGAGCACGGGGAGCTGTTTTTT. The chain couples TRBV6-2 or TRBV6-3 to TRBJ2-2; 9 bases are shared with TRBD2. V gave up 4 bases and J gave up 7 bases; unmatched junction bases: 7. CDR1 MNHEY and CDR2 SVGEGT come from the germline V gene. The CDR3 loop spans 15 amino acids.

This chain joins TRBV28 and TRBJ2-3; 8 bases fit TRBD2. V lost 5 bases to trimming and J lost 0 bases; unmatched junction nucleotides: 10. Germline V CDR1 and CDR2: MDHEN, SYDVKM. This CDR3 contains 17 residues. The CDR3 sequence is CASSHAGLGSSTDTQYF. The CDR3 nucleotides read TGTGCCAGCAGTCACGCGGGACTAGGGTCTAGCACAGATACGCAGTATTTT.

V usage is TRBV7-9 and J usage is TRBJ1-2, with 7 positions matching TRBD1. Germline CDR1 SEHNR, CDR2 FQNEAQ (reference sequence). The CDR3 sequence is 13 residues long. With V trimmed by 2 bases and J by 8 bases, 5 bases remained unmatched. In DNA, the CDR3 is TGTGCCAGCAGCTTATTAGGGGGCGCGGGCTACACCTTC. Translating gives CASSLLGGAGYTF.

The chain links TRBV2 to TRBJ2-7, with TRBD2 matching 9 bases. The V and J ends lost 7 bases and 2 bases, in that order; junction bases with no gene match: 9. Per the germline V gene, CDR1 is SNHLY and CDR2 is FYNNEI. This CDR3 has 15 amino acids. The CDR3: CASIQGREGPYEQYF. In nucleotides, the CDR3 is TGTGCCAGCATTCAAGGGCGGGAGGGCCCCTACGAGCAGTACTTC.